This T cell receptor (beta chain) was obtained from a study of OX40 agonist ivuxolimab in advanced cancers. As for the study in general: In this cohort, patients received ivuxolimab, an agonistic anti-OX40 (CD134) antibody.

This CDR3 region has 15 residues. From germline, CDR1 is SGHTS and CDR2 YDEGEE. V lost 1 base and J lost 8, with 16 bases in between. Clones were sequenced by immunoSEQ multiplex PCR, and TCRdb holds only the in-frame ones, with some missing. Among approximately 62,000 clones listed, around 90% were seen once. The sequenced sample was CD4+ or CD8+ T cells sorted from blood, obtained in a trial of the OX40 agonist ivuxolimab. The clonotype comes from an adult with an advanced solid tumor such as melanoma, head and neck, liver or kidney cancer. The chain couples TRBV5-8 to TRBJ2-1, with D unresolved. The CDR3 loop reads CASSLRLVASYEQFF. The CDR3, as DNA: TGTGCCAGCAGCTTGCGATTGGTGGCTAGTTATGAGCAGTTCTTC.